A single T cell receptor (beta chain) is shown here with its context. The data originate from a study of shared clonotypes between healthy human individuals. The assay was immunoSEQ multiplex PCR, and TCRdb's table has in-frame clones only and misses some. The sample lists 1.5 million to 1.9 million clones; 98% were seen once. CDR1 is SGDLS and CDR2 is YYNGEE in the germline V gene. V dropped 3 bases and J dropped 5 bases, with 8 bases sitting between them. The CDR3 extends over 12 amino acids. The chain combines TRBV9 with TRBJ1-1; maybe TRBD1 (6 bases). The sequencing sample was made of naive CD4+ T cells sorted from blood. Specified subset: CD45RA+ positively selected. This TCR derives from a man between 25 and 39 years old in good health. Here the CDR3 reads CASSATGTEAFF. CDR3 sequence (DNA): TGTGCCAGCAGCGCCACAGGGACTGAAGCTTTCTTT.